This T cell receptor (beta chain) was identified during a study of blood T cell repertoires in COVID-19. As for the study in general: COVID-19 samples from acute and convalescent phases originated in the United States, Italy and Spain.

All enrollees were about 18 to 90 years old and from about two dozen US areas. This clone was detected once. Per germline, CDR1 MNHEY and CDR2 SMNVEV (reference sequence). The CDR3 sequence is 12 residues long. The V and J ends lost 6 bases and 7 bases respectively, with 10 bases between them. The method was immunoSEQ multiplex PCR; TCRdb's version includes in-frame clones alone and lacks a portion of them. Of under 150,000 clones in the sample, around four fifths are singletons; the top ten hold over 15%. The chain recombines TRBV27 with TRBJ2-1; D remains ambiguous. Source material: PBMCs or T cells enriched from blood (not recorded which). The clonotype originates from a man between 25 and 39 years old who had recovered from COVID-19. For the CDR3, the DNA is TGTGCCAGCAGCCCGAGGTGGAATGAGCAGTTCTTC. Translating gives CASSPRWNEQFF.